These T cell receptor beta chains were read from a single sample in a study of blood T cell repertoires in COVID-19. Profiling relied on immunoSEQ multiplex PCR, and the TCRdb table lists in-frame clones only, not all of them. The sample shows over 30,000 clones, roughly 88% of them seen only once. The sequenced material came from peripheral blood. The source is a man at least 80 years old with acute or convalescent COVID-19. CDR3s include the opening cysteine and the closing phenylalanine or tryptophan. D genes are given only for firm matches. The size of a clone is reported for some rows only, either as once, few or many, or as a class for expanded clones.

d_call j_call clone_size v_call cdr3_nt cdr3_aa
TRBD1 TRBJ1-2 NA TRBV7-8 TGTGCCAGCAGCTTAAGAGAGGGGACAGGGTCTGGCTACACCTTC CASSLREGTGSGYTF
NA TRBJ1-5 NA TRBV10-2 TGCGCCAGCAGTGAGTCCGGGGGGAGGCAGCCCCAGCATTTT CASSESGGRQPQHF
NA TRBJ2-3 NA TRBV3-1/TRBV3-2 TGTGCCAGCAGCCAAGATCCTACAGAGCCACATGATACGCAGTATTTT CASSQDPTEPHDTQYF
TRBD2 TRBJ2-3 NA TRBV6-5 TGTGCCAGCAGGTCTTTTCGGGGGGGTGCAGATACGCAGTATTTT CASRSFRGGADTQYF
NA TRBJ2-6 NA TRBV5-4 TGTGCCAGCAGGGTGGGTGGGGCAGAGGTATCTGGGGCCAACGTCCTGACTTTC CASRVGGAEVSGANVLTF
TRBD2 TRBJ2-7 NA TRBV7-2 TGTGCCAGCAGCTTAGCGGGCGGGGGGGTCTCCTACGAGCAGTACTTC CASSLAGGGVSYEQYF
NA TRBJ2-1 NA TRBV19 TGTGCCAGTAGTTACAGGGAGATGGTCAATGAGCAGTTCTTC CASSYREMVNEQFF
NA TRBJ1-6 few TRBV4-2 TGTGCCAGCAGCCAAGATGCGGGCTCCTATAATTCACCCCTCCACTTT CASSQDAGSYNSPLHF
TRBD1 TRBJ1-2 NA TRBV6-5 TGTGCCAAGAGAACAGGGACAGGCGGCTACACCTTC CAKRTGTGGYTF
NA TRBJ1-6 NA TRBV27 TGTGCCAGCAGTCCCCGACAGGCCTCCTATAATTCACCCCTCCACTTT CASSPRQASYNSPLHF
TRBD1 TRBJ2-7 NA TRBV18 TGTGCCAGCTCGCCGGGACAGGGCCACGAGCAGTACTTC CASSPGQGHEQYF
NA TRBJ1-5 NA TRBV6-1 TGTGCCAGCAGTGATTACTGGACAGCCTCCTATAGCAATCAGCCCCAGCATTTT CASSDYWTASYSNQPQHF
NA TRBJ1-2 NA TRBV6-5 TGTGCCAGCAGGGACAACAACTATGGCTACACCTTC CASRDNNYGYTF
TRBD1 TRBJ2-3 NA TRBV2 TGTGCCACCGAGGGGACAGGGGGCATCACAGATACGCAGTATTTT CATEGTGGITDTQYF
TRBD2 TRBJ2-3 NA TRBV5-1 TGCGCCAGCAGCTTGGATACTAGCGGGGGATGGGATACGCAGTATTTT CASSLDTSGGWDTQYF
TRBD1 TRBJ2-1 NA TRBV5-1 TGCGCCAGCAGCTTGAAGGCGGACAGGAGCTCCTACAATGAGCAGTTCTTC CASSLKADRSSYNEQFF
NA TRBJ1-2 NA TRBV2 TGTGCCAGCAGTGAGGAAAGGACAGCCTACTCTCGCTATGGCTACACCTTC CASSEERTAYSRYGYTF
NA TRBJ1-1 once TRBV6-1 TGTGCCAGCAGTTCGGTGAACACTGAAGCTTTCTTT CASSSVNTEAFF
NA TRBJ1-1 once TRBV5-1 TGCGCCAGCAGCTTGGTGGGGCTTGGTATGAACACTGAAGCTTTCTTT CASSLVGLGMNTEAFF
NA TRBJ2-1 NA TRBV11-2 TGTGCCAGCAGCCTACTTAAGGGGGACCCACTTTGGGAGCAGTTCTTC CASSLLKGDPLWEQFF
NA TRBJ1-1 NA TRBV6-5 TGTGCCAGCTATAACATTCCAGTGGACACTGAAGCTTTCTTT CASYNIPVDTEAFF
TRBD2 TRBJ2-3 once TRBV5-4 TGTGCCAGCAGCTTGAGGACTAGCGGGGGGGCGAATAGGCAGTATTTT CASSLRTSGGANRQYF
NA TRBJ1-2 few TRBV19 TGTGCCAGTAGCGTACAGTCTAACTATGGCTACACCTTC CASSVQSNYGYTF
NA TRBJ2-5 few TRBV5-5 TGTGCCAGCCGCGCAGGTGTTAACCAAGAGACCCAGTACTTC CASRAGVNQETQYF
NA TRBJ1-5 NA TRBV19 TGTGCCAGTAGTATGTATACAGGACGGGCGAATCAGCCCCAGCATTTT CASSMYTGRANQPQHF
NA TRBJ1-1 once TRBV2 TGTGCCAGCACCTCAACTGAATTGAACACTGAAGCTTTCTTT CASTSTELNTEAFF
NA TRBJ1-5 once TRBV5-8 TGTGCCAGCAGCTTGAGAGTAAATAGCAATCAGCCCCAGCATTTT CASSLRVNSNQPQHF
NA TRBJ1-1 NA TRBV14 TGTGCCAGCAGCCTGACCCGGGGGTGGAACACTGAAGCTTTCTTT CASSLTRGWNTEAFF
NA TRBJ2-2 NA TRBV19 TGTGCCAGTATTATGGCTAGCAACACCGGGGAGCTGTTTTTT CASIMASNTGELFF
TRBD2 TRBJ2-1 NA TRBV19 TGTGCCAGTAGTATCCCGGGACTAGCGGGGGGATATGAGCAGTTCTTC CASSIPGLAGGYEQFF
NA TRBJ1-6 NA TRBV5-4 TGTGCCAGCAGCTCCTTAGCCCAGGGGAATTCACCCCTCCACTTT CASSSLAQGNSPLHF
NA TRBJ1-2 once TRBV6-1 TGTGCCAGCAGTGAAGTCCAGGCGGGTGGCTACACCTTC CASSEVQAGGYTF
TRBD1 TRBJ2-5 once TRBV19 TGTGCCAGTAGTACAGACAGGGAAGAGACCCAGTACTTC CASSTDREETQYF
TRBD1 TRBJ2-2 once TRBV7-9 TGTGCCAGCAGCACCGGACAGGGTTTGACCGGGGAGCTGTTTTTT CASSTGQGLTGELFF
TRBD1 TRBJ1-2 NA TRBV10-3 TGTGCCATCAGACAGGGGAAAGACTATGGCTACACCTTC CAIRQGKDYGYTF
NA TRBJ1-2 NA TRBV19 TGTGCCAGTAGTACCCCCGCCAGGGCTTCTTATGGCTACACCTTC CASSTPARASYGYTF
NA TRBJ1-1 NA TRBV4-2 TGTGCCAGCAGCCACCCCCGAGGGGAGGCTGAAGCTTTCTTT CASSHPRGEAEAFF
NA TRBJ1-6 NA TRBV5-6 TGTGCCAGCAGCTCCCAGGGCACAGCTAATTCACCCCTCCACTTT CASSSQGTANSPLHF
NA TRBJ1-2 NA TRBV12-3/TRBV12-4 TGTGCCAGCGGGAACGCCACAGGGATTGGCTACACCTTC CASGNATGIGYTF
TRBD1 TRBJ1-6 NA TRBV30 TGTGCCTGGAGTGGACAGGGTCCCGAAGTGTCACCCCTCCACTTT CAWSGQGPEVSPLHF
NA TRBJ1-1 NA TRBV29-1 TGCAGCGCACATAGGGGAAACACTGAAGCTTTCTTT CSAHRGNTEAFF
NA TRBJ1-5 NA TRBV19 TGTGCCAGTACCCCGAGGGAGAGCAATCAGCCCCAGCATTTT CASTPRESNQPQHF
TRBD1 TRBJ1-1 NA TRBV9 TGTGCCAGCAGCGTAGTGACAGGGACAGAAGCTTTCTTT CASSVVTGTEAFF
TRBD2 TRBJ2-3 NA TRBV5-1 TGCGCCAGCAGCTTGCTCGGCGGGGGGGTGGATACGCAGTATTTT CASSLLGGGVDTQYF
TRBD1 TRBJ2-1 NA TRBV5-1 TGCGCCAGCAGCTTACAGGGACAGGGGGCTAGAAATGAGCAGTTCTTC CASSLQGQGARNEQFF
TRBD1 TRBJ1-1 NA TRBV5-1 TGCGCCAGCAGAACCTACAGGGGGAAAACTGAAGCTTTCTTT CASRTYRGKTEAFF
NA TRBJ2-7 NA TRBV10-3 TGTGCCATCAGTGAGGGACAGAGGTACGAGCAGTACTTC CAISEGQRYEQYF
TRBD2 TRBJ2-5 NA TRBV29-1 TGCAGCGCCGCGACTAGCGGGGCGCAAGAGACCCAGTACTTC CSAATSGAQETQYF
TRBD2 TRBJ2-3 NA TRBV11-2 TGTGCCAGCAGCTTAATCCTAGCGGGGTATGTGGATACGCAGTATTTT CASSLILAGYVDTQYF
TRBD1 TRBJ2-7 few TRBV19 TGTGCCAGTAGGGAACAGGGGGCGAGCTACGAGCAGTACTTC CASREQGASYEQYF
NA TRBJ2-3 NA TRBV3-1/TRBV3-2 TGTGCCAGCAGCCACTTACGGGGAGGAACAGATACGCAGTATTTT CASSHLRGGTDTQYF
TRBD2 TRBJ2-3 NA TRBV10-1 TGCGCCAGCAGTATGATAGCGGGGGGGCCCACAGATACGCAGTATTTT CASSMIAGGPTDTQYF
TRBD1 TRBJ2-3 NA TRBV3-1/TRBV3-2 TGTGCCAGCAGCCTCCGGACAGGGGGAGCAGATACGCAGTATTTT CASSLRTGGADTQYF
TRBD1 TRBJ1-3 NA TRBV3-1/TRBV3-2 TGTGCCAGCAGCTCTCGGACAGGGGAATTGTTTGGAAACACCATATATTTT CASSSRTGELFGNTIYF
TRBD1 TRBJ1-4 NA TRBV18 TGTGCCAGCTCACTAGGGACAGGGGAAGGCGAAAAACTGTTTTTT CASSLGTGEGEKLFF
NA TRBJ2-7 NA TRBV19 TGTGCCAGTAGTATAGATCAGGTGGCGGACTCCTCTAAGTACTTC CASSIDQVADSSKYF
NA TRBJ1-1 NA TRBV29-1 TGCAGCGTTGAAAACAGGCCGAACACTGAAGCTTTCTTT CSVENRPNTEAFF